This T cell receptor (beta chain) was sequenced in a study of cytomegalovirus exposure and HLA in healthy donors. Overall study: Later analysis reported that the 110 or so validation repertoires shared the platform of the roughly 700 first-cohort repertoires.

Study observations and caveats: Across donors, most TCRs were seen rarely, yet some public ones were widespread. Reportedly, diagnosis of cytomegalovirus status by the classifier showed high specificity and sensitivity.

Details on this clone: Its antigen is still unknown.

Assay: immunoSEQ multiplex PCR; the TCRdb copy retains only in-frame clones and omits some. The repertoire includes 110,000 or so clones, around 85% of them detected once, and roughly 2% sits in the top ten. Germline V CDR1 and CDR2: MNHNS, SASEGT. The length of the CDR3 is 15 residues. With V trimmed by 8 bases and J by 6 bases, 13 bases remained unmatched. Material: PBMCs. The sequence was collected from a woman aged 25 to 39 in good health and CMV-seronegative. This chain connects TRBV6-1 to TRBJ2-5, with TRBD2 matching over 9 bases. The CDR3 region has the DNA TGTGCCAGCCCCCCGCGGGGCGGGGGGGCACAGACCCAGTACTTC. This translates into CASPPRGGGAQTQYF.